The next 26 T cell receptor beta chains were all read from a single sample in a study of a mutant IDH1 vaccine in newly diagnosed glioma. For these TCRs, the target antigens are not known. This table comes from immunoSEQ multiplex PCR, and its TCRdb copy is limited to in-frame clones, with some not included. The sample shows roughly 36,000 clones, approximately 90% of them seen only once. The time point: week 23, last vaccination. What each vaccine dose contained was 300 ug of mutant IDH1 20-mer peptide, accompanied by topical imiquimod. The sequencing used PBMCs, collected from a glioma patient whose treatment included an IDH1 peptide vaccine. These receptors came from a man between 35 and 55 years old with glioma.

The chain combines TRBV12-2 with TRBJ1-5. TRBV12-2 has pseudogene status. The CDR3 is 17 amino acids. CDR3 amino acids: CASRLFLGTGRHQPQHF. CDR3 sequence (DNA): TGTGCAAGTCGCTTATTTTTGGGGACGGGACGGCATCAGCCCCAGCATTTT.

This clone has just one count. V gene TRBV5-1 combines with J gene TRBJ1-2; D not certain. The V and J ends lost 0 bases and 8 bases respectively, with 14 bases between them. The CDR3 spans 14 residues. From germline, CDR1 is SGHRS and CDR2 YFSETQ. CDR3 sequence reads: CASSLEGGVNGYTF. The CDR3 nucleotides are TGCGCCAGCAGCTTGGAGGGCGGGGTCAACGGCTACACCTTC.

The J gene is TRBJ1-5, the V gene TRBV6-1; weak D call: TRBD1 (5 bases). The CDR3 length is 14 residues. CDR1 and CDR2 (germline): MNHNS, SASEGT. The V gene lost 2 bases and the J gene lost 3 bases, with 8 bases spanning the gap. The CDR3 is CASSESGNNQPQHF. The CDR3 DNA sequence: TGTGCCAGCAGTGAATCAGGGAACAATCAGCCCCAGCATTTT.

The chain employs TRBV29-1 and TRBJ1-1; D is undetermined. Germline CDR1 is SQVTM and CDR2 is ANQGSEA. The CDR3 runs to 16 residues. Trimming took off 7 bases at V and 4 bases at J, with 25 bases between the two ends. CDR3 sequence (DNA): TGCAGCGCCTTTAACCGGGCCGCATGGGAGGGCACTGAAGCTTTCTTT. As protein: CSAFNRAAWEGTEAFF.

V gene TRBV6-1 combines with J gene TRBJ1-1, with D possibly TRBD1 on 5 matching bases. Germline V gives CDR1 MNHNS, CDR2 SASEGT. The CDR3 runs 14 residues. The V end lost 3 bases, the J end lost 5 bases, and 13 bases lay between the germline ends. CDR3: CASSEGGGRTEAFF. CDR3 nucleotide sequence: TGTGCCAGCAGTGAGGGGGGAGGAAGGACTGAAGCTTTCTTT.

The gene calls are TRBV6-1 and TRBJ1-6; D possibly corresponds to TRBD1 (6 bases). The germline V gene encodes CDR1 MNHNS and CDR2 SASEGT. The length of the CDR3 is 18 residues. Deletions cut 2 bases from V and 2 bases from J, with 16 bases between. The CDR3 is CASSESLGASAYNSPLHF. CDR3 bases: TGTGCCAGCAGTGAATCCCTGGGGGCGTCGGCCTATAATTCACCCCTCCACTTT.

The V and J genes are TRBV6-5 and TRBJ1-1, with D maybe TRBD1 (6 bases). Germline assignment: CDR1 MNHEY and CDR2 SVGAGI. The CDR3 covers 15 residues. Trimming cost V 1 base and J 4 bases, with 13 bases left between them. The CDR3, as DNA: TGTGCCAGCAGTTACTGGGGGGGGGCGCCCACTGAAGCTTTCTTT. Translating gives CASSYWGGAPTEAFF.

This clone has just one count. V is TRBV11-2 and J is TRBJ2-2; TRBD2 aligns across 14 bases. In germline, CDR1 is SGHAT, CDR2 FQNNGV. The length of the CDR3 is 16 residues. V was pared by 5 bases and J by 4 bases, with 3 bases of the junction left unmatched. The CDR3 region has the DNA TGTGCCAGCAGCGTGGGACTAGCGGGAGTCACCGGGGAGCTGTTTTTT. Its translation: CASSVGLAGVTGELFF.

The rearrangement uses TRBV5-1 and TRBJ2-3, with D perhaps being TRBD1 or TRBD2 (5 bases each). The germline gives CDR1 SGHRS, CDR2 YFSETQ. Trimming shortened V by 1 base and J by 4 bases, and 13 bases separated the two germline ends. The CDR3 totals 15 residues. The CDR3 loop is CASSLSGLAPDTQYF. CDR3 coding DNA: TGCGCCAGCAGCTTGTCGGGGCTAGCACCAGATACGCAGTATTTT.

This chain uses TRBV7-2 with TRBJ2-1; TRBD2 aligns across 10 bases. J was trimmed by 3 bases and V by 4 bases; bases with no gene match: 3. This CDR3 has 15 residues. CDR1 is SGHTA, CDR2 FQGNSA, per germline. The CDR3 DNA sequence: TGTGCCAGCAGCTCTAGCGGGAGCATCTACAATGAGCAGTTCTTC. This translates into CASSSSGSIYNEQFF.

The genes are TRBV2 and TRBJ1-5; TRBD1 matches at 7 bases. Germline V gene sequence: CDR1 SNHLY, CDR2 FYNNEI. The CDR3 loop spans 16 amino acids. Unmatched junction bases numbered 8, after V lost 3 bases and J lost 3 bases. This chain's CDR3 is CASSDRGRGLNQPQHF. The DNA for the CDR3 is TGTGCCAGCAGTGATCGGGGTAGGGGGCTCAATCAGCCCCAGCATTTT.

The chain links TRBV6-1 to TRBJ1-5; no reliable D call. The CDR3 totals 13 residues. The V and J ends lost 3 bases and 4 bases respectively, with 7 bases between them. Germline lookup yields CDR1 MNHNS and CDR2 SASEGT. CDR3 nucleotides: TGTGCCAGCAGTGAGTGGGGTAATCAGCCCCAGCATTTT. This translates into CASSEWGNQPQHF.

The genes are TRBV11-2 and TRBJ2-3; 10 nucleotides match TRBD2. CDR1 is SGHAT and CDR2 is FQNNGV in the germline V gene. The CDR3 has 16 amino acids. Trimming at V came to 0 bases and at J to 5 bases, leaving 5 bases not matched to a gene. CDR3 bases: TGTGCCAGCAGCTTAGAAGCGGGAGGGCGGGGAGATACGCAGTATTTT. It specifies CASSLEAGGRGDTQYF.

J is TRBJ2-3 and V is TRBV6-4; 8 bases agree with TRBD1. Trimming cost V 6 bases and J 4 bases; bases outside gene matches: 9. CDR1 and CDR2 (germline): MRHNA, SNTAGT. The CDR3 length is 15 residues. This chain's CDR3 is CASSEDRAGPDTQYF. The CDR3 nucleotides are TGTGCCAGCAGCGAGGACAGGGCAGGGCCAGATACGCAGTATTTT.

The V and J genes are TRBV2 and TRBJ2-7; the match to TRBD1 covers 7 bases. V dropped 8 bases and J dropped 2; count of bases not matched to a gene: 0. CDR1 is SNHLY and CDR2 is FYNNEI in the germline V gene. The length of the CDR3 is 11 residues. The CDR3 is CASGTAYEQYV. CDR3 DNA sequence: TGTGCCAGCGGGACAGCCTACGAGCAGTACGTC.

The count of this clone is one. DNA of the CDR3: TGTGCCAGCAGCTTAGCAGGCAGGGGAACTGGGGCCAACGTCCTGACTTTC. It translates to CASSLAGRGTGANVLTF. The rearrangement links TRBV7-9 to TRBJ2-6; a weak D match, TRBD1 (6 bases). V was pared by 0 bases and J by 2 bases, with 11 bases between. This CDR3 is built from 17 residues. Per germline, CDR1 SEHNR and CDR2 FQNEAQ (reference sequence).

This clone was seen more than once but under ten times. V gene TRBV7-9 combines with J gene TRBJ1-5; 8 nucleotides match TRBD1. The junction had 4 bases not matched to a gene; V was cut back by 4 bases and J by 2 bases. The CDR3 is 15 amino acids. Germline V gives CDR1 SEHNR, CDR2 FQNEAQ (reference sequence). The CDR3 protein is CASSSDRARNQPQHF. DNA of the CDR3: TGTGCCAGCAGCTCGGACAGGGCTCGCAATCAGCCCCAGCATTTT. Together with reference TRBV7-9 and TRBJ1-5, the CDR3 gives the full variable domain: DTGVSQNPRHKITKRGQNVTFRCDPISEHNRLYWYRQTLGQGPEFLTYFQNEAQLEKSRLLSDRFSAERPKGSFSTLEIQRTEQGDSAMYLCASSSDRARNQPQHFGDGTRLSIL.

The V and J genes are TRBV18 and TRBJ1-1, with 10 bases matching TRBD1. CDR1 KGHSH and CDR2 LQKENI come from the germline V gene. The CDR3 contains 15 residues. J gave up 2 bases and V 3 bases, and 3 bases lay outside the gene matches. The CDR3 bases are TGTGCCAGCTCACCTTGGACAGGGGGAAACACTGAAGCTTTCTTT. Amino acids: CASSPWTGGNTEAFF.

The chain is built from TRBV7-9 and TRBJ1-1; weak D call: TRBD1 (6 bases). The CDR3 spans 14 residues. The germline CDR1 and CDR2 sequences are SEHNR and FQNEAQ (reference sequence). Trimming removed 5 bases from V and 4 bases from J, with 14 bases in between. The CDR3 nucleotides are TGTGCCAGCAGCCCCCAGATGGGGGCCACTGAAGCTTTCTTT. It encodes CASSPQMGATEAFF. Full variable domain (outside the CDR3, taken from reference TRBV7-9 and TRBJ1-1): DTGVSQNPRHKITKRGQNVTFRCDPISEHNRLYWYRQTLGQGPEFLTYFQNEAQLEKSRLLSDRFSAERPKGSFSTLEIQRTEQGDSAMYLCASSPQMGATEAFFGQGTRLTVV.

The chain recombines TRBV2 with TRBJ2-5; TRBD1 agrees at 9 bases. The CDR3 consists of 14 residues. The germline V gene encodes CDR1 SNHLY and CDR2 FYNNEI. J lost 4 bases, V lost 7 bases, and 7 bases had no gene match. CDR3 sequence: CASTLQGAGETQYF. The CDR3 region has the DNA TGTGCCAGCACCCTACAGGGGGCGGGAGAGACCCAGTACTTC.

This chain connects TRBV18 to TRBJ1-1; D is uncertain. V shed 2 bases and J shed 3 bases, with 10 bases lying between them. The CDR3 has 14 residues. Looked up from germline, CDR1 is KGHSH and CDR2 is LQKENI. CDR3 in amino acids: CASSPSGGDTEAFF. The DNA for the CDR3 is TGTGCCAGCTCACCATCGGGCGGGGACACTGAAGCTTTCTTT. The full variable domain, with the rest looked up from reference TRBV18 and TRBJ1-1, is NAGVMQNPRHLVRRRGQEARLRCSPMKGHSHVYWYRQLPEEGLKFMVYLQKENIIDESGMPKERFSAEFPKEGPSILRIQQVVRGDSAAYFCASSPSGGDTEAFFGQGTRLTVV.

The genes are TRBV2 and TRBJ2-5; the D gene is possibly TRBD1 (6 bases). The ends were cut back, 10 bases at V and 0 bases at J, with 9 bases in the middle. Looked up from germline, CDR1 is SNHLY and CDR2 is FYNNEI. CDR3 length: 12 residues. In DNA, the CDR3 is TGTGCCACCGACAGGAACCAAGAGACCCAGTACTTC. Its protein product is CATDRNQETQYF.

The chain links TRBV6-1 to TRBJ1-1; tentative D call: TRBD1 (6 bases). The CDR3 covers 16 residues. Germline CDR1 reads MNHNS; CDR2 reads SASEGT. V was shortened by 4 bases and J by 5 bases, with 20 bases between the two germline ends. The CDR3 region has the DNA TGTGCCAGCAGTGCCGTCCAGGGGCGATTAAGAACTGAAGCTTTCTTT. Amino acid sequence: CASSAVQGRLRTEAFF.

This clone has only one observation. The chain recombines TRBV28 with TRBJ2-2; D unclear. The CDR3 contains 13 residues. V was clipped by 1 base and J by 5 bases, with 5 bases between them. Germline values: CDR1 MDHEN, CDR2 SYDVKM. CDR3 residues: CASSLLRTGELFF. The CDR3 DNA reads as TGTGCCAGCAGTTTATTGCGGACCGGGGAGCTGTTTTTT.

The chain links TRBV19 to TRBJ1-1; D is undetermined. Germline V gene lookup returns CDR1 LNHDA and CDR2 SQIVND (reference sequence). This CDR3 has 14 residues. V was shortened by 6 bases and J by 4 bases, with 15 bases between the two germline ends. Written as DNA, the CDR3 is TGTGCCAGTAGAAGGAGGGCCTTGGGCACTGAAGCTTTCTTT. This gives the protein CASRRRALGTEAFF.

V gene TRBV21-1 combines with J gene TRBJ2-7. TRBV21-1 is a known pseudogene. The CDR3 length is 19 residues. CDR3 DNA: TGTGCCAGCAGCATACAGGACCCCCCCCGGATTTTGACTACGATCGAGCAGTACTTC. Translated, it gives CASSIQDPPRILTTIEQYF.